This T cell receptor (beta chain) was identified in a study of blood T cell repertoires in COVID-19. Overall study: COVID-19 samples, acute and convalescent, were from the United States, Italy and Spain.

Generated by immunoSEQ multiplex PCR, the TCRdb table keeps only in-frame clones and is missing some. The sample lists 250,000 to 300,000 clones; over 75% were seen once. This clone was observed once. Germline-derived CDR1 and CDR2 are KGHSH and LQKENI. J was trimmed by 7 bases and V by 3 bases; bases with no gene match: 0. The CDR3 length is 13 residues. The specimen sequenced was peripheral blood. The chain combines TRBV18 with TRBJ2-1; 10 bases align to TRBD1. The receptor's source is a woman aged 55-69 years with acute or convalescent COVID-19. As DNA, the CDR3 is TGTGCCAGCTCACCGGGACAGGGGAATGAGCAGTTCTTC. Encoded protein: CASSPGQGNEQFF.